The entry below gives a single T cell receptor beta chain sequence along with its context. Its antigen is not identified. The sample originates from a study of regulatory T cells in long-lasting Graves disease. TCR beta libraries were built with iRepertoire HTBI primers and Arm-PCR of CDR3 regions. TCRdb itself ran the multiplex PCR reads through MiXCR, one entry per CDR3 protein. This table holds about 520,000 distinct CDR3 sequences, around 13% found once. General observations from the study: Persistent disease showed a preference for TRBV28, TRBJ1-2 and TRBJ2-5. Persistent patients had more shared public clonotypes (about 2,700) than new patients (about 870).

Time point indicated: newly diagnosed GD, antithyroid drugs for less than 3 months. The TCR library was prepared using RNA isolated from PBMCs. By American Thyroid Association guidelines, Graves' disease was diagnosed in the cohort. Germline-derived CDR1 and CDR2 are SEHNR and FQNEAQ (reference sequence). The CDR3 covers 11 residues. V shed 5 bases and J shed 13 bases, with 13 bases lying between them. These data were also reused for a study on T cells in Graves' hyperthyroidism and ophthalmopathy.

The material was peripheral blood mononuclear cells (PBMCs), obtained at new diagnosis, from a patient treated with antithyroid drugs. This TCR derives from a woman in her 30s with Graves disease. The rearrangement uses TRBV7-9 and TRBJ2-3; tentative D call: TRBD1 (5 bases). CDR3 protein: CASSPDSNEYF. The CDR3 region has the DNA TGTGCCAGCAGCCCTGACAGTAATGAGTATTTT.